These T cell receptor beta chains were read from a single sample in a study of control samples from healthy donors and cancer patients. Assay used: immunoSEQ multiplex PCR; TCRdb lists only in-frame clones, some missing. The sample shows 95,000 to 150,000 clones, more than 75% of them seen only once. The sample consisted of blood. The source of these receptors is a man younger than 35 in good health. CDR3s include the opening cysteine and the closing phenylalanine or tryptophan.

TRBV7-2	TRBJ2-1	CASSYTVSSYNEQFF
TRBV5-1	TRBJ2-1	CASSLNSGRASYNEQFF
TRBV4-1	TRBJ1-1	CASSQQMTDNTEAFF
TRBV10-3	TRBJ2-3	CAISGFKTGAADTQYF
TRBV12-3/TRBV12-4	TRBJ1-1	CASTQDRNTEAFF
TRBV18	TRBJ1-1	CASSPPVAFEGAEAFF
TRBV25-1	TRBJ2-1	CASSRVGTGPYNEQFF
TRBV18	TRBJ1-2	CASSPGEGLGYTF
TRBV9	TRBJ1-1	CASSVGWGASEAFF
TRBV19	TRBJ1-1	CASSRQVNTEAFF
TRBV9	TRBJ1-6	CASSRTQEGSPLHF
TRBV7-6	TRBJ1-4	CAIQAGDGTEKLFF
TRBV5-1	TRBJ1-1	CASSVFGGRMNTEAFF
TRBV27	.	CASSLTYRGYEQYF
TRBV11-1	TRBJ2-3	CASRYDRVGTDTQYF
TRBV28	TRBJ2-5	CASSSASRETQYF
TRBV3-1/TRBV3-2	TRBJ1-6	CASSRGGDNSPLHF
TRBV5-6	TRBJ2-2	CASSLLWSNTGELFF
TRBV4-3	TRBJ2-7	CASSPAGQGGSYEQYF
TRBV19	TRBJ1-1	CASKIRGMNTEAFF
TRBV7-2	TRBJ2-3	CASSSRTDTQYF
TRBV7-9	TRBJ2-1	CASSGPPGYGQFF
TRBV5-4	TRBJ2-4	CASSLGLAGAAVAKNIQYF
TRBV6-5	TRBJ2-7	CASSYDLLYEQYF
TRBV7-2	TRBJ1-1	CASSMFMALNTEAFF
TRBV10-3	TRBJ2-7	CAITRASGSGVYEQYF
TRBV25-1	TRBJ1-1	CASLSRGSYTEAFF
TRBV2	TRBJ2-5	CASIPDREETQYF
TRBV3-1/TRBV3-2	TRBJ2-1	CASSPAGSSYNEQFF
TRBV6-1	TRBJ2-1	CASSEPPLAGSFNEQFF
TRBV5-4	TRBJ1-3	CASSLDPGNTIYF
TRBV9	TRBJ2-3	CASSVGPFTDTQYF
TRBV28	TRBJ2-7	CASTIGAGSYEQYF
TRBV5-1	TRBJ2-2	CASSFGGGTGELFF
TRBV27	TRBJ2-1	CASSSAGLAEDEQFF
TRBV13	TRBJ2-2	CATSRSDSRQITGELFF
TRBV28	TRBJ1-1	CASTTTMNTEAFF
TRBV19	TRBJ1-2	CASQNGQNYGYTF
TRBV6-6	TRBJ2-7	CASSYPGQDREQYF
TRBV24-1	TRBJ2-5	CATSEGLAGGVETQYF